Listed below are T cell receptor beta chains from one sample, sequenced in a study of blood T cell repertoires in COVID-19. TCRdb's table, derived via immunoSEQ multiplex PCR, lists solely in-frame clones and lacks some. This table holds about 160,000 clones, approximately 82% found once. Sequenced material: PBMCs or T cells enriched from blood (not recorded which). The receptors come from a man aged 55-75 years who had recovered from COVID-19. CDR3s leave out the opening cysteine and the closing phenylalanine or tryptophan. Fields, in order: D gene, V gene, clone size, CDR3 protein. A D gene is named only where the DNA matches it firmly. Expanded clones are given a class, and other clones once, few, many or no size at all.

D: .; V: TRBV7-9; size: .; CDR3: ASSYSPGEGPDTQY
D: .; V: TRBV18; size: .; CDR3: ASSPLPGVEETQY
D: TRBD1; V: TRBV11-2; size: .; CDR3: ASSLDGQGTYEQY
D: TRBD1; V: TRBV5-6; size: .; CDR3: ASSIGQGGTYEQY
D: .; V: TRBV10-2; size: .; CDR3: ASKPGANSGNTIY
D: TRBD2; V: TRBV9; size: .; CDR3: ASSANPTGGRNTGELF
D: .; V: TRBV6-4; size: .; CDR3: ASSVEQGNTGELF
D: TRBD2; V: TRBV24-1; size: .; CDR3: ATSDLQVTGGRAGTQY
D: .; V: TRBV7-8; size: .; CDR3: ASSPQGSGPGTEAF
D: TRBD1; V: TRBV2; size: few; CDR3: ASSEQRQGNEKLF
D: TRBD2; V: TRBV27; size: .; CDR3: ASSYGGRLKDEQF
D: TRBD1; V: TRBV7-9; size: few; CDR3: ASRREIGTAGNEQF
D: TRBD1; V: TRBV28; size: .; CDR3: ASTHPNRGEAAEAF
D: TRBD1; V: TRBV28; size: .; CDR3: ASSRQGPLGGYT
D: TRBD2; V: TRBV5-1; size: once; CDR3: ASSLPGGRGQVERAGELF
D: .; V: TRBV3-1/TRBV3-2; size: once; CDR3: ASSQGRGISTGELF
D: .; V: TRBV2; size: .; CDR3: ASSPKGEQY
D: .; V: TRBV19; size: .; CDR3: ASSIKTNQPQH
D: .; V: TRBV19; size: .; CDR3: ASSVVTEQPQH
D: .; V: TRBV11-2; size: .; CDR3: ASSLELPTYSSTDTQY
D: .; V: TRBV28; size: .; CDR3: ASSLDNRRYTEAF
D: .; V: TRBV11-3; size: .; CDR3: ASSFSPSSYNEQF
D: .; V: TRBV19; size: .; CDR3: ASSPTEGKNIQY
D: TRBD2; V: TRBV7-9; size: .; CDR3: ASSSGYNEQF
D: TRBD2; V: TRBV28; size: once; CDR3: ASLPAAGGQIGELF
D: .; V: TRBV19; size: .; CDR3: ASGYSRGGNTIY
D: TRBD2; V: TRBV15; size: once; CDR3: ATSRDLVSGRVTGELF
D: .; V: TRBV7-9; size: .; CDR3: ASSLATGSTTGELF
D: TRBD2; V: TRBV7-9; size: .; CDR3: ASSPFGGAGTGELF
D: .; V: TRBV5-8; size: once; CDR3: ASSFSRLGGTMYEQY
D: TRBD2; V: TRBV5-1; size: .; CDR3: ASRLAGTSTDTQY
D: TRBD1; V: TRBV7-9; size: .; CDR3: ASSLPRTGTNYGYT
D: TRBD2; V: TRBV7-9; size: few; CDR3: ASSYGGVSYNEQF
D: .; V: TRBV2; size: .; CDR3: ASSSGTEGEKLF
D: TRBD2; V: TRBV5-1; size: .; CDR3: ASSYRVAGGDTDTQY
D: TRBD2; V: TRBV5-1; size: few; CDR3: ASSSFGTSGRGGNKQF
D: TRBD1; V: TRBV11-1; size: .; CDR3: ASSFSGTGVNGYT
D: .; V: TRBV6-1; size: .; CDR3: ASSEGLGLRPQH
D: TRBD1; V: TRBV7-2; size: .; CDR3: ASSLDPGGVFHR
D: TRBD1; V: TRBV6-5; size: .; CDR3: ASSRRDSLRNTIY
D: TRBD1; V: TRBV18; size: .; CDR3: ASSPGTDEKLF
D: TRBD1; V: TRBV2; size: .; CDR3: ASSEGTAANTGELF
D: .; V: TRBV19; size: .; CDR3: ASSIVGGLAEAF
D: .; V: TRBV5-5; size: .; CDR3: ASRRDKTNEKLF
D: TRBD1; V: TRBV3-1/TRBV3-2; size: .; CDR3: ASNKRQGFDYGYT
D: TRBD1; V: TRBV30; size: once; CDR3: AGDPTGGNTGELF
D: TRBD2; V: TRBV6-4; size: many; CDR3: ASSDGLANTGELF
D: .; V: TRBV2; size: .; CDR3: ASSGLTFPGELF
D: TRBD2; V: TRBV6-5; size: .; CDR3: ASTPGGAGNEQY
D: .; V: TRBV19; size: few; CDR3: ASSILMGLNEQF
D: .; V: TRBV7-8; size: many; CDR3: ASSSPAGSGSYEQY
D: .; V: TRBV5-3; size: .; CDR3: ARSPTRF
D: TRBD2; V: TRBV5-1; size: .; CDR3: ASSEAGTRFNEQF